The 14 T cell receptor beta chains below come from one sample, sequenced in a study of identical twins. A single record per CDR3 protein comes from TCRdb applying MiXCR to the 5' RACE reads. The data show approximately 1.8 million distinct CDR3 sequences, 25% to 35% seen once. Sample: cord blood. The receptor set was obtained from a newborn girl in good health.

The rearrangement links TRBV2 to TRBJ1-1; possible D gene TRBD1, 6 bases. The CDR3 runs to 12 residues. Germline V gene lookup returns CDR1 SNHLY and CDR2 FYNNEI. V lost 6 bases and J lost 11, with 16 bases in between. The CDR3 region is CASSVGQRRAFF. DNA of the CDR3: TGTGCCAGCAGCGTCGGACAGAGGAGGGCTTTCTTT.

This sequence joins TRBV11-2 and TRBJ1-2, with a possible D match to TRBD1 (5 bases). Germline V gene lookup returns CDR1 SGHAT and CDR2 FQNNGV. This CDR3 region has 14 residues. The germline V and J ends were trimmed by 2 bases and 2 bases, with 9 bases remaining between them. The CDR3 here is CASSLQGQNYGYTF. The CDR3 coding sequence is TGTGCCAGCAGCTTACAGGGTCAAAACTATGGCTACACCTTC.

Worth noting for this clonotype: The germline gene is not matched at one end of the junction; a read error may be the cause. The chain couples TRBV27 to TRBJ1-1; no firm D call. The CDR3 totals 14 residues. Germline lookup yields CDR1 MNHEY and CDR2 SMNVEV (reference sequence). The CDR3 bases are TGTGCCGGCAGTTTGGGAGGATTGAGCACTGAAGCTTTCTTT. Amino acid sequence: CAGSLGGLSTEAFF.

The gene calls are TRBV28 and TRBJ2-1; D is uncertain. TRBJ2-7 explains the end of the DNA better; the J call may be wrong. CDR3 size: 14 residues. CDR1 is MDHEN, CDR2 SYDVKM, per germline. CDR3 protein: CASREKSSYNEQYF. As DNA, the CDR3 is TGTGCCAGCAGGGAAAAGAGCTCCTACAATGAGCAGTACTTC.

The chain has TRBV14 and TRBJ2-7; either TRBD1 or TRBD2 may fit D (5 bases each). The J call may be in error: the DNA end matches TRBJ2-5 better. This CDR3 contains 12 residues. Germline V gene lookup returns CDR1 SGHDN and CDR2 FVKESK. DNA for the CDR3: TGTGCCAGCAGCCGCACGGGGCAGACCCAGTACTTC. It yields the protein CASSRTGQTQYF.

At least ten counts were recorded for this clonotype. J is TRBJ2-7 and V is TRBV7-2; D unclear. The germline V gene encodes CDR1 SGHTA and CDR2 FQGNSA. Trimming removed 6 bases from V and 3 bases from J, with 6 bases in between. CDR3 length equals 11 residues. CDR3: CASSSYYEQYF. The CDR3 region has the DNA TGTGCCAGCAGTTCCTACTACGAGCAGTACTTC. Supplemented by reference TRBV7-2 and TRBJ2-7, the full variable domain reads GAGVSQSPSNKVTEKGKDVELRCDPISGHTALYWYRQSLGQGLEFLIYFQGNSAPDKSGLPSDRFSAERTGGSVSTLTIQRTQQEDSAVYLCASSSYYEQYFGPGTRLTVT.

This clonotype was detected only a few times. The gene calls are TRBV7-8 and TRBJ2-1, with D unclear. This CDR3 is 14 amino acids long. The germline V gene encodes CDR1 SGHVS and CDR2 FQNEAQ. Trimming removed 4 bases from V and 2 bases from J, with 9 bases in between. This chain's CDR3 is CASSSGFPYNEQFF. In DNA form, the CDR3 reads TGTGCCAGCAGCTCCGGGTTTCCCTACAATGAGCAGTTCTTC.

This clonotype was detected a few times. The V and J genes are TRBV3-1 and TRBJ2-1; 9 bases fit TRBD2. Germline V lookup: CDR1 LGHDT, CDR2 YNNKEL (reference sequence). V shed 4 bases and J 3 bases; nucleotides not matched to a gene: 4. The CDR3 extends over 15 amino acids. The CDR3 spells CASSLQRGDYNEQFF. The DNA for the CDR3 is TGTGCCAGCAGCCTTCAGCGGGGGGACTACAATGAGCAGTTCTTC.

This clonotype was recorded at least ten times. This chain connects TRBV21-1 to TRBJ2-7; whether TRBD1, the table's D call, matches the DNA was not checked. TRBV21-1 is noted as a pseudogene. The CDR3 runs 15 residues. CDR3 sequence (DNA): TGTGCCAGCAGCATGACAGGGGGCGAGGCTTACGAGCAGTACTTC. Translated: CASSMTGGEAYEQYF.

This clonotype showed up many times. CDR3 sequence (DNA): TGCGCCAGCAGCTTGGATGTGCGGGGGCCTTACGAGCAGTACTTC. Amino acids: CASSLDVRGPYEQYF. The chain links TRBV5-1 to TRBJ2-7; D is perhaps TRBD2 (7 bases). The CDR3 has 15 residues. Looked up from germline, CDR1 is SGHRS and CDR2 is YFSETQ. Trimming took off 0 bases at V and 4 bases at J, with 14 bases between the two ends.

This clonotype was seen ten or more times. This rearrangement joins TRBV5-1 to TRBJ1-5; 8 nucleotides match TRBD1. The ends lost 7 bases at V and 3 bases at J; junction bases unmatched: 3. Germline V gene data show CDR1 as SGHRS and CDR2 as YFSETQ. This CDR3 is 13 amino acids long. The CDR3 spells CASAQGVNQPQHF. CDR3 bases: TGCGCCAGCGCACAGGGGGTCAATCAGCCCCAGCATTTT.

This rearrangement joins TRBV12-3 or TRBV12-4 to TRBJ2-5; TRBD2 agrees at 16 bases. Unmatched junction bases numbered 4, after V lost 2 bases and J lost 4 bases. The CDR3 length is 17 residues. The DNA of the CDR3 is TGTGCCAGCAGTTTACAGGGACTAGCGGGGGGGCCAGAGACCCAGTACTTC. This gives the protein CASSLQGLAGGPETQYF.

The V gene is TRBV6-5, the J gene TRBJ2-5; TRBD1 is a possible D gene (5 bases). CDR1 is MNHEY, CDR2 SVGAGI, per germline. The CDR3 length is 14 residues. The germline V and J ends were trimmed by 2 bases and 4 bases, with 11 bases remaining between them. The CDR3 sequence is CASSYQPGPETQYF. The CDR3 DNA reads TGTGCCAGCAGTTACCAGCCAGGGCCAGAGACCCAGTACTTC.

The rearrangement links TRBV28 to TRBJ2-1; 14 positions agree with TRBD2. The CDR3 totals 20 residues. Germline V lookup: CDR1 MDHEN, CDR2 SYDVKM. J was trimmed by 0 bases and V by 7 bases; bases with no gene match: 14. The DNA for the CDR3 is TGTGCCAGCACCTTCCAACCGGGACTAGCGGGAGTATTCTCCTACAATGAGCAGTTCTTC. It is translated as CASTFQPGLAGVFSYNEQFF.